This T cell receptor beta chain was identified in a study of T cell responses to AZD1222 COVID-19 vaccine. In regard to this clone: The antigen is undetermined.

Study observations and caveats: It was only 6 or 7 AZD1222 recipients who were seropositive at baseline. Increased Spike-specific TCR breadth and depth were observed after two AZD1222 doses.

The data were produced by immunoSEQ multiplex PCR, yet TCRdb's version contains in-frame clones alone and is incomplete. The sample contains 150,000 to 190,000 clones, about 88% of which appear only once. CDR3 length: 14 residues. V shed 7 bases and J 3 bases; nucleotides not matched to a gene: 8. Germline CDR1 LNHDA, CDR2 SQIVND (reference sequence). The source of this sequence is an adult who had recovered from COVID-19. Material: peripheral blood, obtained after recovery from COVID-19. The chain joins TRBV19 to TRBJ1-2, with 7 bases aligning to TRBD1. The CDR3 reads CASTLTGPDYGYTF. The DNA of the CDR3 is TGTGCCAGTACCCTGACAGGGCCAGACTATGGCTACACCTTC.